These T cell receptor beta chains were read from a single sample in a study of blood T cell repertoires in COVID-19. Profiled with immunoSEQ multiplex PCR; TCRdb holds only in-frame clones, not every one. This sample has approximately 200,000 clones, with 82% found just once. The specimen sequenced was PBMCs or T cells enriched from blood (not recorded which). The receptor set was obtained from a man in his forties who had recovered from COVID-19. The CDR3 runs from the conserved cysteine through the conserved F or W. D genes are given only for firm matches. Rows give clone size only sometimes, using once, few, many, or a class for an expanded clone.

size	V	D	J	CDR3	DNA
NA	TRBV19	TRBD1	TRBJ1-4	CASRTGGSDEKLFF	TGTGCCAGTAGAACAGGGGGATCGGATGAAAAACTGTTTTTT
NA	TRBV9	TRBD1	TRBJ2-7	CASSVGTASYEQYF	TGTGCCAGCAGCGTGGGGACAGCCTCCTACGAGCAGTACTTC
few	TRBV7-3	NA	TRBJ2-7	CASSEGDHEQYF	TGTGCCAGCAGCGAGGGGGACCACGAGCAGTACTTC
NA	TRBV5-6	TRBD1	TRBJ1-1	CASSSDRGRNTEAFF	TGTGCCAGCAGCTCCGACAGGGGGCGGAACACTGAAGCTTTCTTT
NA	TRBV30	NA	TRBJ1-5	CAWSTRGNQPQHF	TGTGCCTGGAGCACTCGGGGTAATCAGCCCCAGCATTTT
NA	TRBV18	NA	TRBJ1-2	CASSNEVTEGYTF	TGTGCCAGCTCTAATGAGGTTACGGAAGGCTACACCTTC
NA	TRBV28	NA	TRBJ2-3	CASTPWRGTDTQYF	TGTGCCAGCACCCCTTGGAGGGGCACAGATACGCAGTATTTT
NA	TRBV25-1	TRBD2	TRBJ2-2	CASRLAGNTGELFF	TGTGCCAGCAGACTAGCGGGAAACACCGGGGAGCTGTTTTTT
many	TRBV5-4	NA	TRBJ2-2	CASGNSGANTGELFF	TGTGCCAGCGGGAATAGCGGCGCGAACACCGGGGAGCTGTTTTTT
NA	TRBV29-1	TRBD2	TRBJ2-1	CSVAGLAGGTSYNEQFF	TGCAGCGTTGCGGGACTAGCGGGAGGGACCTCCTACAATGAGCAGTTCTTC
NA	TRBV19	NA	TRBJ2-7	CASSYGQHAAQYF	TGTGCCAGTAGTTATGGACAACATGCAGCGCAGTACTTC
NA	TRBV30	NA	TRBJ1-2	CAWSVGGAGYTF	TGTGCCTGGAGTGTTGGAGGCGCTGGCTACACCTTC
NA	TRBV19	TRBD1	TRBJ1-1	CASSITGVNTEAFF	TGTGCCAGTAGTATTACAGGGGTGAACACTGAAGCTTTCTTT
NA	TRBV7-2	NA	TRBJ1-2	CASSLAIIQAPGGYTF	TGTGCCAGCAGCTTAGCTATAATCCAAGCGCCTGGTGGCTACACCTTC
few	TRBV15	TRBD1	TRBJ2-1	CATSRDVGQYNEQFF	TGTGCCACCAGCAGAGATGTGGGACAGTACAATGAGCAGTTCTTC
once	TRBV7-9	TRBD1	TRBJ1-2	CASSLADRRDGYTF	TGTGCCAGCAGCTTAGCGGACAGGAGGGATGGCTACACCTTC
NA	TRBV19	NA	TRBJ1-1	CASNAGWAEAFF	TGTGCCAGTAACGCCGGGTGGGCTGAAGCTTTCTTT
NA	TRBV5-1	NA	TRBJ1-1	CASSLMGAWGTEAFF	TGCGCCAGCAGCTTGATGGGGGCTTGGGGCACTGAAGCTTTCTTT
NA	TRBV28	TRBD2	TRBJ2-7	CASSPSNRGGRDEQYF	TGTGCCAGCAGCCCATCGAACCGGGGCGGGAGAGACGAGCAGTACTTC
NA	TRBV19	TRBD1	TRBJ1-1	CVSSISGGADTEAFF	TGTGTCAGTAGTATCTCAGGGGGCGCGGACACTGAAGCTTTCTTT
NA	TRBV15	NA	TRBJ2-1	CATSRDVGGQFF	TGTGCCACCAGCAGAGATGTGGGAGGCCAGTTCTTC
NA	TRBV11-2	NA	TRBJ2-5	CASSLILLAGETQYF	TGTGCCAGCAGCTTAATCTTACTAGCCGGAGAGACCCAGTACTTC
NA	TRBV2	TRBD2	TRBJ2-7	CASRLAGGTYEQYF	TGTGCCAGCAGACTAGCGGGAGGAACCTACGAGCAGTACTTC
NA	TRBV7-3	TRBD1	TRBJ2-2	CASSTGQGTGELFF	TGTGCCAGCAGCACGGGACAGGGGACCGGGGAGCTGTTTTTT
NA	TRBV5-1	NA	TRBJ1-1	CASSLSRLNTEAFF	TGCGCCAGCAGCTTGAGCAGGTTGAACACTGAAGCTTTCTTT
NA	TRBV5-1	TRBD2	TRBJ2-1	CASSGGLAGVLNEQFF	TGCGCCAGCAGCGGGGGACTAGCGGGAGTTTTGAATGAGCAGTTCTTC
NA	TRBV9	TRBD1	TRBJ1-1	CASSYRTGANTEAFF	TGTGCCAGCAGCTATCGGACAGGGGCGAACACTGAAGCTTTCTTT
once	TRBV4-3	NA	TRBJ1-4	CASSQEVLGTNEKLFF	TGCGCCAGCAGCCAAGAAGTTCTCGGAACTAATGAAAAACTGTTTTTT
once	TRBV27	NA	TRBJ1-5	CASSPAHRVYDQPQHF	TGTGCCAGCAGTCCCGCCCACAGGGTCTACGATCAGCCCCAGCATTTT
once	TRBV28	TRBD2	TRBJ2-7	CASSLSQREGDEQYF	TGTGCCAGCAGTTTATCCCAGCGGGAGGGTGACGAGCAGTACTTC
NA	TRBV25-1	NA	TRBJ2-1	CASSVSGDNEQFF	TGTGCCAGCAGTGTATCCGGGGACAATGAGCAGTTCTTC
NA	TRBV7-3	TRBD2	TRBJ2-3	CASSLKSSGPTDTQYF	TGTGCCAGCAGCTTAAAGTCTAGCGGTCCCACAGATACGCAGTATTTT
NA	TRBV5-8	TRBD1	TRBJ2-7	CASSPGGQGIYEQYF	TGTGCCAGCAGCCCAGGGGGACAGGGGATTTACGAGCAGTACTTC
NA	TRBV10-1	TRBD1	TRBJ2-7	CASSETGQGKYEQYF	TGCGCCAGCAGTGAGACTGGACAGGGGAAATACGAGCAGTACTTC
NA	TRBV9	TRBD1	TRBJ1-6	CASSPQGGTDYSPLHF	TGTGCCAGCAGCCCTCAAGGGGGGACAGATTATTCACCCCTCCACTTT
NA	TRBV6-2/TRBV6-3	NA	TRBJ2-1	CASSYGLAVYNEQFF	TGTGCCAGCAGTTACGGCCTAGCCGTCTACAATGAGCAGTTCTTC
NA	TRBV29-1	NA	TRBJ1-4	CSGATNFNEKLFF	TGCAGCGGTGCGACAAATTTTAATGAAAAACTGTTTTTT
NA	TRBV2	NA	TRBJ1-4	CASRASTPATNEKLFF	TGTGCCAGCAGGGCTTCGACACCTGCAACTAATGAAAAACTGTTTTTT
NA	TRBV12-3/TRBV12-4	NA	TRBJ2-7	CASSSAYEQYF	TGTGCCAGCAGTTCCGCCTACGAGCAGTACTTC
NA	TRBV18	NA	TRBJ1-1	CASSGGAGVNTEAFF	TGTGCCAGCTCGGGTGGTGCAGGGGTGAACACTGAAGCTTTCTTT
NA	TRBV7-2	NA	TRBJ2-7	CASSPIRVAGVSYEQYF	TGTGCCAGCAGCCCCATACGTGTGGCAGGGGTCTCCTACGAGCAGTACTTC